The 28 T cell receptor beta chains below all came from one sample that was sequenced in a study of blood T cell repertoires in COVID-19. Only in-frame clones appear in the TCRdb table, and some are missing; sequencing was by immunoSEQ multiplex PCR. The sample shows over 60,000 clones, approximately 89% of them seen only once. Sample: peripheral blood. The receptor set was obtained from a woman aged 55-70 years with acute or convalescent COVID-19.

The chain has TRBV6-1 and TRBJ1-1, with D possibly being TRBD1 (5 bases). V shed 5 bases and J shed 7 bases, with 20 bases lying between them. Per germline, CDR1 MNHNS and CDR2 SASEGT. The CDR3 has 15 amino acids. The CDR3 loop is CASSTRDSTLDEAFF. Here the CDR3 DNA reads TGTGCCAGCAGTACCCGGGACTCAACGCTGGATGAAGCTTTCTTT.

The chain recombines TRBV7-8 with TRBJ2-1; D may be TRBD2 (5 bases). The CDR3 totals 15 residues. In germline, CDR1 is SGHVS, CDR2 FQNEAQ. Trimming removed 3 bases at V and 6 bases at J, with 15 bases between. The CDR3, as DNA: TGTGCCAGCAGCTTTTTGGACTTCCAAAGCAATGAGCAGTTCTTC. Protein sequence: CASSFLDFQSNEQFF.

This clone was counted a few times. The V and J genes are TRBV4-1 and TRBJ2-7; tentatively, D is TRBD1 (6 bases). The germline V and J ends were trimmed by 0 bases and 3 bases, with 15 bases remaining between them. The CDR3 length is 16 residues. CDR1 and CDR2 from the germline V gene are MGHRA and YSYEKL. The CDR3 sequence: CASSQDRAGVSYEQYF. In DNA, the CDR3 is TGCGCCAGCAGCCAAGATAGGGCAGGGGTAAGCTACGAGCAGTACTTC.

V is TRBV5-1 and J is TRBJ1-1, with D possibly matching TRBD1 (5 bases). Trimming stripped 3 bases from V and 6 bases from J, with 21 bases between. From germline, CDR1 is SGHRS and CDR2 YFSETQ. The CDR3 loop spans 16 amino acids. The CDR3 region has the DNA TGCGCCAGCAGCTCACATAGCGGGGTCAGGGACTCTGAAGCTTTCTTT. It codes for CASSSHSGVRDSEAFF.

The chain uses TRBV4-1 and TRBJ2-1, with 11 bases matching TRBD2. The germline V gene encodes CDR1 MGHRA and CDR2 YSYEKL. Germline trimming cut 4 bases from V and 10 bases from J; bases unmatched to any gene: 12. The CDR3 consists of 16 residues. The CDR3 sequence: CASSLTSGGLFREQFF. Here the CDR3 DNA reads TGCGCCAGCAGCCTTACTAGCGGGGGCTTATTCCGGGAGCAGTTCTTC.

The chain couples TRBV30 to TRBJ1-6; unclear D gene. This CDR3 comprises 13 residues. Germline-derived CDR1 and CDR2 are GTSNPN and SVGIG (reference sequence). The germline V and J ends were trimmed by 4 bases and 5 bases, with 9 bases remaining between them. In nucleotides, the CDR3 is TGTGCCTGGAACCCACAGAATAATTCACCCCTCCACTTT. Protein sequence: CAWNPQNNSPLHF.

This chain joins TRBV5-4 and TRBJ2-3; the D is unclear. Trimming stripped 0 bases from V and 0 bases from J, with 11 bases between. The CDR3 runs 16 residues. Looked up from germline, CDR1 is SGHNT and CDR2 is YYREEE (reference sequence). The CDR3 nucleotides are TGTGCCAGCAGCTTGGGGCCCTCACCTAGCACAGATACGCAGTATTTT. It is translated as CASSLGPSPSTDTQYF.

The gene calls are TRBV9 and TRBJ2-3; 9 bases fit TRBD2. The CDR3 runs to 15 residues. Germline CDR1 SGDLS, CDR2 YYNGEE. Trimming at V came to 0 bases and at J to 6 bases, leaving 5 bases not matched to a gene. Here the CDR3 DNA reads TGTGCCAGCAGCGTAGGGCGGGGGGGCTTGGATACGCAGTATTTT. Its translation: CASSVGRGGLDTQYF.

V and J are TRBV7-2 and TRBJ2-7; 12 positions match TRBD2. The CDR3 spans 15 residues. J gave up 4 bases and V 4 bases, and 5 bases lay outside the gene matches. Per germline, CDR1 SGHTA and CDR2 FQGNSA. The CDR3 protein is CASSWGLAGGYEQYF. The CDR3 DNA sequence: TGTGCCAGCAGCTGGGGACTAGCGGGCGGTTACGAGCAGTACTTC.

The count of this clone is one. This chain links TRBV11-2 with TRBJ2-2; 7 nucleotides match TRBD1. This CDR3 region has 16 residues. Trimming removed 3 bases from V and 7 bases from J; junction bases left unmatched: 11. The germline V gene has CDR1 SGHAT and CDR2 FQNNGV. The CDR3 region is CASSFPPGGMIGELFF. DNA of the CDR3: TGTGCCAGCAGCTTCCCGCCAGGGGGTATGATCGGGGAGCTGTTTTTT.

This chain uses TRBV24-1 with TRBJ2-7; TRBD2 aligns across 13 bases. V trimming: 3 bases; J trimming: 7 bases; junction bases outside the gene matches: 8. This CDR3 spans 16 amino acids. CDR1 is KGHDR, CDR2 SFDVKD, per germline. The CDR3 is CATSDTSGGAVPEQYF. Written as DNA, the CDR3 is TGTGCCACCAGTGATACTAGCGGGGGGGCCGTTCCGGAGCAGTACTTC.

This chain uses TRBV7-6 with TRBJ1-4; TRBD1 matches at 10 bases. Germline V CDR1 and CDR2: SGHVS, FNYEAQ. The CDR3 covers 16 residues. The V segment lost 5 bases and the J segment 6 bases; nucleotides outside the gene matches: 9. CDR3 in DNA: TGTGCCAGCAGCGGAAGACAGGGGGCCGCGGATGAAAAACTGTTTTTT. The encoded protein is CASSGRQGAADEKLFF.

CDR3 in amino acids: CASSWDRVPYGYTF. CDR3 DNA: TGTGCCAGCAGCTGGGACAGGGTACCCTATGGCTACACCTTC. V usage is TRBV7-2 and J usage is TRBJ1-2; 9 bases map to TRBD1. Trimming took 4 bases from V and 4 from J; bases not matched to a gene: 4. The CDR3 contains 14 residues. Germline V CDR1 and CDR2: SGHTA, FQGNSA.

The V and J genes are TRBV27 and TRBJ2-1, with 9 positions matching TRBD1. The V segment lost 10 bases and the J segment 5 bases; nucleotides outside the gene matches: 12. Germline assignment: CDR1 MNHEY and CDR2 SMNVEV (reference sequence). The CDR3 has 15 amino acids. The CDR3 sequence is CANFPDRGFDNEQFF. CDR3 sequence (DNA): TGTGCCAACTTCCCGGACAGGGGATTCGACAATGAGCAGTTCTTC.

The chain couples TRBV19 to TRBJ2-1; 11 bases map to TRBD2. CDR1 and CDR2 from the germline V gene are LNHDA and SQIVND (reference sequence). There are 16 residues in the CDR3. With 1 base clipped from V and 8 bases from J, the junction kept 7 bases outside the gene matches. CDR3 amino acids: CASSIVSGGAADEQFF. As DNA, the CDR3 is TGTGCCAGTAGTATAGTTAGCGGGGGGGCCGCGGATGAGCAGTTCTTC.

CDR3: CASSESRGGADTGELFF. CDR3 bases: TGTGCCAGCAGTGAATCCCGGGGAGGGGCGGACACCGGGGAGCTGTTTTTT. The J gene is TRBJ2-2, the V gene TRBV25-1; 7 nucleotides align to TRBD2. Germline V gives CDR1 MGHDK, CDR2 SYGVNS. V was clipped by 1 base and J by 3 bases; unmatched bases: 8. CDR3 length: 17 residues. The full variable domain, its missing parts supplied by reference TRBV25-1 and TRBJ2-2, is EADIYQTPRYLVIGTGKKITLECSQTMGHDKMYWYQQDPGMELHLIHYSYGVNSTEKGDLSSESTVSRIRTEHFPLTLESARPSHTSQYLCASSESRGGADTGELFFGEGSRLTVL.

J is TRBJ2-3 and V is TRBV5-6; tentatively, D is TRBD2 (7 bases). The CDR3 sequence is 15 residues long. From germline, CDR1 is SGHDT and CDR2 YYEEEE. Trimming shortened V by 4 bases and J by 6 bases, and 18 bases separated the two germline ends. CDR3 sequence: CASSATGGGRDTQYF. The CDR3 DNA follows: TGTGCCAGCAGCGCCACGGGGGGCGGTAGGGATACGCAGTATTTT.

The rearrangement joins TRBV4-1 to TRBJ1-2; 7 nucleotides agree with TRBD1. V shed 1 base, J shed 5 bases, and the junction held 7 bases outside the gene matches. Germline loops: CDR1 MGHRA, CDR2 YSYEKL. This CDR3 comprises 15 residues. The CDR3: CASSQGQGERYGYTF. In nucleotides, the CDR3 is TGCGCCAGCAGCCAAGGTCAGGGGGAACGTTATGGCTACACCTTC.

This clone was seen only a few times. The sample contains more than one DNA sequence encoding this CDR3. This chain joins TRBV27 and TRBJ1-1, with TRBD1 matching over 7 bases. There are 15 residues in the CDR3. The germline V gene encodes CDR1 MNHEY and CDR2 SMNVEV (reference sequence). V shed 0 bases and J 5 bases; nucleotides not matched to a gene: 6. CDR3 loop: CASSLSTGKSTEAFF. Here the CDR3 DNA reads TGTGCCAGCAGTTTATCGACAGGGAAGTCAACTGAAGCTTTCTTT.

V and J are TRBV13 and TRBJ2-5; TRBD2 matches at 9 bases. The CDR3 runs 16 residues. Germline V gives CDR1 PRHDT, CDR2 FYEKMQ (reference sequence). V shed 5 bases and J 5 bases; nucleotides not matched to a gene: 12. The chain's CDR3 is CASSPPGGGADETQYF. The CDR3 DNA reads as TGTGCCAGCAGCCCTCCGGGCGGGGGGGCGGATGAGACCCAGTACTTC.

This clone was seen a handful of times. The CDR3 spells CASSQDLASDGANVLTF. The CDR3 bases are TGTGCCAGCAGCCAAGATCTTGCTTCAGATGGGGCCAACGTCCTGACTTTC. The chain is built from TRBV4-2 and TRBJ2-6; no clear D. Germline V CDR1 and CDR2: LGHNA, YNFKEQ. CDR3 size: 17 residues. V was trimmed by 0 bases and J by 3 bases, leaving 12 bases between them.

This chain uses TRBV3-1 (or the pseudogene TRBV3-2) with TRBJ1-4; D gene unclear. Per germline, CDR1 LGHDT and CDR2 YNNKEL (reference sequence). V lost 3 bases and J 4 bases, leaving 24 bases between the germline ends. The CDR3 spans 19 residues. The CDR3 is CASSQDVENSGGYNEKLFF. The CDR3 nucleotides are TGTGCCAGCAGCCAGGATGTGGAGAACAGCGGAGGTTATAATGAAAAACTGTTTTTT.

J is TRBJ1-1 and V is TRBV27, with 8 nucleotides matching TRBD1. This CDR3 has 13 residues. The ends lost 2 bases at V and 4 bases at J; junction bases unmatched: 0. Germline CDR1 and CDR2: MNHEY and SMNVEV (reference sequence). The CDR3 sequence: CASSLDRGTEAFF. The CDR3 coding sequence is TGTGCCAGCAGTTTAGACAGGGGCACTGAAGCTTTCTTT.

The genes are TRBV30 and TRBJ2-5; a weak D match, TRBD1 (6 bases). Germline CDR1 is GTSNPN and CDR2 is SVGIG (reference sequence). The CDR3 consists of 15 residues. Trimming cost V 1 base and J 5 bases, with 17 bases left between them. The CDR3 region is CAWSDGTNRFETQYF. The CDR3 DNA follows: TGTGCCTGGAGTGATGGGACAAATCGGTTCGAGACCCAGTACTTC.

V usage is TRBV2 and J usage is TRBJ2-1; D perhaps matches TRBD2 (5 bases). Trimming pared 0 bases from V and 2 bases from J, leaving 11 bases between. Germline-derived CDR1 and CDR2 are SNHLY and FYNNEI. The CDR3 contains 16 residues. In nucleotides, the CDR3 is TGTGCCAGCAGTGAAGCGGGTCGGGGAGCCTACAATGAGCAGTTCTTC. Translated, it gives CASSEAGRGAYNEQFF.

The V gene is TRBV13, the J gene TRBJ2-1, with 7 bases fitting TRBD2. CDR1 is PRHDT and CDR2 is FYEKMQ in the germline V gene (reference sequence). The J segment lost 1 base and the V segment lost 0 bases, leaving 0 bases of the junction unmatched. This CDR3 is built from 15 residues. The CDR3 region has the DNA TGTGCCAGCAGCTTAGGGCGGGGGTCCTACAATGAGCAGTTCTTC. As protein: CASSLGRGSYNEQFF.

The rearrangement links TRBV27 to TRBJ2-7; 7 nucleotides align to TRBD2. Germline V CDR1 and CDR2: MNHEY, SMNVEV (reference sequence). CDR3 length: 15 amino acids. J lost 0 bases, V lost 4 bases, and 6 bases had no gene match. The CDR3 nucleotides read TGTGCCAGCAGTTCGCTTACGGGGGGCTCCTACGAGCAGTACTTC. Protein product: CASSSLTGGSYEQYF.

The CDR3 nucleotides read TGTGCCAGCAGTTTTGGCCGGGGGGGCTTAACCTACGAGCAGTACTTC. It encodes CASSFGRGGLTYEQYF. The chain employs TRBV5-6 and TRBJ2-7; 8 nucleotides agree with TRBD2. J was trimmed by 2 bases and V by 5 bases; bases with no gene match: 12. The CDR3 runs 16 residues. The germline CDR1 and CDR2 sequences are SGHDT and YYEEEE.